The 6 T cell receptor beta chains reported below all come from one sample, sequenced in a study of blood T cell repertoires in COVID-19. Only in-frame clones appear in the TCRdb table, and some are missing; sequencing was by immunoSEQ multiplex PCR. In the table there are about 100,000 clones, 85% of which are singletons. Sequenced input: peripheral blood. All receptors derive from a human donor in a cohort sampled during active COVID-19.

The V gene is TRBV5-6, the J gene TRBJ2-1, with D perhaps TRBD2 (6 bases). The germline V and J ends were trimmed by 5 bases and 0 bases, with 15 bases remaining between them. Germline lookup yields CDR1 SGHDT and CDR2 YYEEEE. The CDR3 is 16 residues long. The CDR3 bases are TGTGCCAGCAGTTGGGGGACTGTAAGCTCCTACAATGAGCAGTTCTTC. Its protein product is CASSWGTVSSYNEQFF.

This chain joins TRBV6-2 or TRBV6-3 and TRBJ1-5, with a tentative D call TRBD1 (5 bases). V lost 3 bases to trimming and J lost 2 bases, with 17 bases between them. Germline V CDR1 and CDR2: MNHEY, SVGEGT. The CDR3 spans 17 residues. The CDR3 loop reads CASSYSSGGGGNQPQHF. CDR3 nucleotide sequence: TGTGCCAGCAGTTATTCCTCGGGTGGAGGGGGCAATCAGCCCCAGCATTTT.

The chain has TRBV7-9 and TRBJ1-5; D is unresolved. Germline CDR1 and CDR2: SEHNR and FQNEAQ (reference sequence). With 1 base removed from V and 9 bases from J, the gap between germline ends came to 7 bases. This CDR3 comprises 12 residues. In nucleotides, the CDR3 is TGTGCCAGCAGCTTAGGGCGGTCGCCCCAGCATTTT. This encodes CASSLGRSPQHF. Combining the CDR3 with reference TRBV7-9 and TRBJ1-5 gives the whole variable domain DTGVSQNPRHKITKRGQNVTFRCDPISEHNRLYWYRQTLGQGPEFLTYFQNEAQLEKSRLLSDRFSAERPKGSFSTLEIQRTEQGDSAMYLCASSLGRSPQHFGDGTRLSIL.

The genes are TRBV3-1 (or the pseudogene TRBV3-2) and TRBJ1-3; D not resolved. Germline V gene lookup returns CDR1 LGHDT and CDR2 YNNKEL (reference sequence). This CDR3 region has 17 residues. Between the trimmed V and J ends, which lost 1 base and 3 bases, there was a span of 16 bases. In DNA form, the CDR3 reads TGTGCCAGCAGCCAAGCCCACCAGGCCCGGGGTGGAAACACCATATATTTT. It is translated as CASSQAHQARGGNTIYF.

The chain recombines TRBV4-1 with TRBJ2-2, with TRBD1 as a possible D gene (5 bases). V lost 3 bases and J 4 bases, leaving 12 bases between the germline ends. This CDR3 region has 15 residues. CDR1 is MGHRA, CDR2 YSYEKL, per germline. The CDR3 protein is CASSHSGLITGELFF. The CDR3 DNA sequence: TGCGCCAGCAGCCATTCAGGGTTGATCACCGGGGAGCTGTTTTTT.

V usage is TRBV7-9 and J usage is TRBJ2-1; 11 bases line up with TRBD1. CDR1 is SEHNR and CDR2 is FQNEAQ in the germline V gene (reference sequence). The junction had 6 bases not matched to a gene; V was cut back by 5 bases and J by 9 bases. The CDR3 totals 14 residues. The CDR3 DNA sequence: TGTGCCAGCAGCCCAAGGACAGGGGGCGGTGAGCAGTTCTTC. Translating gives CASSPRTGGGEQFF.